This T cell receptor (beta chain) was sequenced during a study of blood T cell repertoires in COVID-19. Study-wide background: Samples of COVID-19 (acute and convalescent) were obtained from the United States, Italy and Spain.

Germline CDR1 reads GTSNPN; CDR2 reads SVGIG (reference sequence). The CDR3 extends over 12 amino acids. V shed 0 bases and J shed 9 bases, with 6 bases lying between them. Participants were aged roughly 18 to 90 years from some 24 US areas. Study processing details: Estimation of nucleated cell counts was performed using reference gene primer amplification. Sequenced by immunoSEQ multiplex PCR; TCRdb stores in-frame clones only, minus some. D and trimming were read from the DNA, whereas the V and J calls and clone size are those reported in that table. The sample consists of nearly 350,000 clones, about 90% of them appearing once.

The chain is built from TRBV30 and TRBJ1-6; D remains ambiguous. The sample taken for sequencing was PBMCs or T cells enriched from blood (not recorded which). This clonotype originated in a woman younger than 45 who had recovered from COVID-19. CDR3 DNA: TGTGCCTGGAGTGTACTCCCTTCACCCCTCCACTTT. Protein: CAWSVLPSPLHF.